Following are 20 T cell receptor beta chains from one sample sequenced in a study of blood T cell repertoires in COVID-19. Assay used: immunoSEQ multiplex PCR; TCRdb lists only in-frame clones, some missing. The sample includes more than 150,000 clones, about 93% of them seen just once. The source material was peripheral blood. These receptors originate from a man younger than 45 with COVID-19, enrolled during active disease.

V usage is TRBV13 and J usage is TRBJ1-5; D not certain. The germline V gene has CDR1 PRHDT and CDR2 FYEKMQ (reference sequence). Trimming took off 5 bases at V and 0 bases at J, with 5 bases between the two ends. The CDR3 is 13 amino acids. CDR3 DNA: TGTGCCAGCAGCCGGTATAGCAATCAGCCCCAGCATTTT. It yields the protein CASSRYSNQPQHF.

The gene calls are TRBV2 and TRBJ1-3; possibly TRBD1 for D (5 bases). Germline-derived CDR1 and CDR2 are SNHLY and FYNNEI. V lost 5 bases, J lost 2 bases, and 13 bases lay in between. The CDR3 has 15 amino acids. CDR3 sequence reads: CASSTGRGAGNTIYF. CDR3 coding DNA: TGTGCCAGCAGTACTGGGAGGGGAGCTGGAAACACCATATATTTT.

CDR3 sequence: CASSVGRATGGPGGELFF. The CDR3 nucleotides are TGTGCCAGCAGCGTAGGTCGCGCGACGGGGGGGCCCGGCGGGGAGCTGTTTTTT. The chain has TRBV9 and TRBJ2-2; TRBD2 aligns across 8 bases. Germline V lookup: CDR1 SGDLS, CDR2 YYNGEE. CDR3 length: 18 amino acids. V trimming: 0 bases; J trimming: 7 bases; junction bases outside the gene matches: 14. The full variable domain, in which reference TRBV9 and TRBJ2-2 provide the parts outside the CDR3, is DSGVTQTPKHLITATGQRVTLRCSPRSGDLSVYWYQQSLDQGLQFLIQYYNGEERAKGNILERFSAQQFPDLHSELNLSSLELGDSALYFCASSVGRATGGPGGELFFGEGSRLTVL.

V usage is TRBV6-5 and J usage is TRBJ2-2, with 7 positions matching TRBD1. In germline, CDR1 is MNHEY, CDR2 SVGAGI. The CDR3 is 13 amino acids. Trimming at V came to 6 bases and at J to 6 bases, leaving 4 bases not matched to a gene. This chain's CDR3 is CASRGQDPGELFF. In nucleotides, the CDR3 is TGTGCCAGCAGAGGACAGGATCCCGGGGAGCTGTTTTTT.

The J gene is TRBJ1-6, the V gene TRBV2; tentative D call: TRBD1 (5 bases). The germline gives CDR1 SNHLY, CDR2 FYNNEI. The CDR3 is made up of 13 amino acids. Trimming shortened V by 8 bases and J by 9 bases, and 14 bases separated the two germline ends. CDR3 sequence reads: CASVYRLGSPLHF. The CDR3 bases are TGTGCCAGCGTCTACAGGCTGGGTTCACCCCTCCACTTT.

This sequence joins TRBV9 and TRBJ2-1; 7 positions match TRBD1. This CDR3 is 14 amino acids long. Germline values: CDR1 SGDLS, CDR2 YYNGEE. The trim removed 3 bases at V and 8 bases at J, leaving 8 bases unmatched. The CDR3 DNA reads TGTGCCAGCAGCGCAGGAACAGGGGTTGATGAGCAGTTCTTC. This translates into CASSAGTGVDEQFF.

V and J are TRBV6-6 and TRBJ1-1; the D gene is possibly TRBD1 (6 bases). CDR1 and CDR2 (germline): MNHNY, SVGAGI (reference sequence). The CDR3 spans 14 residues. The ends were cut back, 2 bases at V and 6 bases at J, with 13 bases in the middle. CDR3 loop: CASSYEGGGSEAFF. The CDR3 DNA sequence: TGTGCCAGCAGTTACGAGGGAGGGGGTTCTGAAGCTTTCTTT.

This chain connects TRBV5-1 to TRBJ1-3; a weak D match, TRBD1 (5 bases). V gave up 5 bases and J gave up 0 bases, with 12 bases separating them. The CDR3 totals 15 residues. From germline, CDR1 is SGHRS and CDR2 YFSETQ. This CDR3 is CASSVAGGSGNTIYF. The CDR3 coding sequence is TGCGCCAGCAGTGTTGCGGGGGGCTCTGGAAACACCATATATTTT.

V is TRBV5-6 and J is TRBJ1-4; D uncertain. The V and J ends lost 4 bases and 3 bases respectively, with 13 bases between them. Germline V gene lookup returns CDR1 SGHDT and CDR2 YYEEEE. The CDR3 has 15 residues. CDR3 in DNA: TGTGCCAGCAGCGGAGGGCCCCGATCTAATGAAAAACTGTTTTTT. This gives the protein CASSGGPRSNEKLFF.

The rearrangement links TRBV5-4 to TRBJ2-1, with TRBD1 matching 9 bases. CDR1 is SGHNT and CDR2 is YYREEE in the germline V gene (reference sequence). The V segment lost 4 bases and the J segment 4 bases; nucleotides outside the gene matches: 18. The CDR3 sequence is 19 residues long. The CDR3 region has the DNA TGTGCCAGCAGCCCCCGCGGCCCCTACAGGGGGCCAGGATACAATGAGCAGTTCTTC. It codes for CASSPRGPYRGPGYNEQFF.

The CDR3 reads CASSKSRTSGYNEQFF. CDR3 bases: TGTGCCAGCAGCAAATCCCGGACTAGCGGATACAATGAGCAGTTCTTC. The V gene is TRBV11-1, the J gene TRBJ2-1, with 10 bases aligning to TRBD2. Looked up from germline, CDR1 is SGHAT and CDR2 is FQDESV (reference sequence). Trimming took 5 bases from V and 4 from J; bases not matched to a gene: 8. The CDR3 is made up of 16 amino acids. Together with reference TRBV11-1 and TRBJ2-1, the CDR3 gives the full variable domain: EAEVAQSPRYKITEKSQAVAFWCDPISGHATLYWYRQILGQGPELLVQFQDESVVDDSQLPKDRFSAERLKGVDSTLKIQPAELGDSAMYLCASSKSRTSGYNEQFFGPGTRLTVL.

The rearrangement uses TRBV28 and TRBJ2-2; TRBD1 aligns across 8 bases. The CDR3 length is 16 residues. Germline-derived CDR1 and CDR2 are MDHEN and SYDVKM. The V segment lost 5 bases and the J segment 1 base; nucleotides outside the gene matches: 6. CDR3 protein: CASSTRTGWNTGELFF. CDR3 nucleotides: TGTGCCAGCAGTACAAGGACAGGGTGGAACACCGGGGAGCTGTTTTTT.

Worth noting for this clone: This CDR3 is also generated by other DNA sequences in the sample. The chain is built from TRBV15 and TRBJ1-2; the match to TRBD1 covers 7 bases. Germline loops: CDR1 LNHNV, CDR2 YYDKDF (reference sequence). With 0 bases clipped from V and 1 base from J, the junction kept 5 bases outside the gene matches. This CDR3 is built from 16 residues. Written as DNA, the CDR3 is TGTGCCACCAGCAGAGATCTGGCAGGGGGTAACTATGGCTACACCTTC. Its translation: CATSRDLAGGNYGYTF.

In regard to this clone: Relative to the germline gene, one junction end is altered; a read error may explain this. This chain joins TRBV28 and TRBJ2-7, with TRBD2 matching 14 bases. The CDR3 has 16 amino acids. CDR1 is MDHEN and CDR2 is SYDVKM in the germline V gene. The CDR3 here is CASSKTSGGASHEQYF. The DNA for the CDR3 is TGTGCCAGCAGTAAGACTAGCGGGGGGGCCTCCCACGAGCAGTACTTC.

V usage is TRBV7-9 and J usage is TRBJ2-1, with D uncertain. The CDR3 spans 11 residues. Trimming left V 5 bases short and J 10 bases short, with 9 bases between. Per the germline V gene, CDR1 is SEHNR and CDR2 is FQNEAQ (reference sequence). The CDR3 sequence: CASSARLEQFF. DNA for the CDR3: TGTGCCAGCAGCGCCCGACTGGAGCAGTTCTTC.

J is TRBJ1-1 and V is TRBV24-1; 10 bases line up with TRBD1. Trimming took 8 bases from V and 2 from J; bases not matched to a gene: 7. CDR3 length: 15 residues. Germline V gene lookup returns CDR1 KGHDR and CDR2 SFDVKD. CDR3 sequence: CATNFGTGDNTEAFF. The CDR3 DNA sequence: TGTGCCACCAATTTTGGGACAGGGGATAACACTGAAGCTTTCTTT.

The CDR3 DNA reads TGTGCCATCAGCGGACAGGGAACCGGAAACACCATATATTTT. This encodes CAISGQGTGNTIYF. This rearrangement joins TRBV10-3 to TRBJ1-3; 8 positions agree with TRBD1. Germline trimming cut 6 bases from V and 4 bases from J; bases unmatched to any gene: 5. Germline V gene data show CDR1 as ENHRY and CDR2 as SYGVKD. The CDR3 runs to 14 residues.

This clone has only one observation. The gene calls are TRBV5-1 and TRBJ1-2; 7 bases match TRBD1. CDR1 is SGHRS and CDR2 is YFSETQ in the germline V gene. Germline trimming cut 1 base from V and 6 bases from J; bases unmatched to any gene: 6. The CDR3 spans 14 residues. The chain's CDR3 is CASSLFQGEDGYTF. Here the CDR3 DNA reads TGCGCCAGCAGCTTGTTCCAGGGGGAGGATGGCTACACCTTC.

CDR3 protein: CASRAEGAGNYGYTF. The CDR3, as DNA: TGTGCCAGTAGGGCTGAGGGGGCAGGCAACTATGGCTACACCTTC. The rearrangement links TRBV19 to TRBJ1-2, with 7 bases matching TRBD1. The CDR3 extends over 15 amino acids. Germline trimming cut 6 bases from V and 2 bases from J; bases unmatched to any gene: 9. Per the germline V gene, CDR1 is LNHDA and CDR2 is SQIVND (reference sequence).

The CDR3 bases are TGTGCCAGCAGTCCAACATCAGGGCCTAACTATGGCTACACCTTC. As protein: CASSPTSGPNYGYTF. The chain recombines TRBV6-5 with TRBJ1-2; TRBD1 is a possible D gene (5 bases). The length of the CDR3 is 15 residues. Trimming removed 5 bases at V and 0 bases at J, with 13 bases between. Germline V gene sequence: CDR1 MNHEY, CDR2 SVGAGI.